Presented here are 4 T cell receptor beta chains from one specimen sequenced in a study of cytomegalovirus exposure and HLA in healthy donors. PCR was performed using 60 Vbeta and 13 Jbeta primers. TCRdb's table, derived via immunoSEQ multiplex PCR, lists solely in-frame clones and lacks some. The repertoire includes hundreds of thousands of clones, over 65% of them detected once, and roughly 0.6% sits in the top ten. Sequencing input: PBMCs. The receptors come from a man younger than 35 in good health and CMV-seronegative.

The table lists this clone with a few counts. This rearrangement joins TRBV2 to TRBJ2-7; tentatively, D is TRBD2 (6 bases). The V gene lost 8 bases and the J gene lost 2 bases, with 10 bases spanning the gap. The germline V gene encodes CDR1 SNHLY and CDR2 FYNNEI. The CDR3 spans 12 residues. CDR3 in amino acids: CASGGRTYEQYF. The CDR3 DNA reads as TGTGCCAGCGGGGGGAGAACCTACGAGCAGTACTTC.

The rearrangement joins TRBV27 to TRBJ2-7; no firm D call. V was cut by 5 bases and J by 2 bases, with 10 bases left in between. CDR1 and CDR2 from the germline V gene are MNHEY and SMNVEV (reference sequence). The CDR3 consists of 13 residues. CDR3 sequence reads: CASSRLPTYEQYF. The CDR3 DNA reads TGTGCCAGCAGTCGACTCCCGACCTACGAGCAGTACTTC.

This clone occurred a few times. The DNA for the CDR3 is TGTGCCAGCAAGCTACAGGGGAACTATGGCTACACCTTC. Protein sequence: CASKLQGNYGYTF. V usage is TRBV2 and J usage is TRBJ1-2; 7 nucleotides align to TRBD1. CDR1 and CDR2 from the germline V gene are SNHLY and FYNNEI. J was trimmed by 2 bases and V by 7 bases; bases with no gene match: 4. The CDR3 spans 13 residues.

V and J are TRBV5-1 and TRBJ2-3, with a possible D match to TRBD1 (6 bases). The CDR3 is 14 amino acids. V was pared by 7 bases and J by 6 bases, with 18 bases between. The germline V gene encodes CDR1 SGHRS and CDR2 YFSETQ. The chain's CDR3 is CASHPRGSMDTQYF. Here the CDR3 DNA reads TGCGCCAGCCACCCCAGGGGTTCCATGGATACGCAGTATTTT.